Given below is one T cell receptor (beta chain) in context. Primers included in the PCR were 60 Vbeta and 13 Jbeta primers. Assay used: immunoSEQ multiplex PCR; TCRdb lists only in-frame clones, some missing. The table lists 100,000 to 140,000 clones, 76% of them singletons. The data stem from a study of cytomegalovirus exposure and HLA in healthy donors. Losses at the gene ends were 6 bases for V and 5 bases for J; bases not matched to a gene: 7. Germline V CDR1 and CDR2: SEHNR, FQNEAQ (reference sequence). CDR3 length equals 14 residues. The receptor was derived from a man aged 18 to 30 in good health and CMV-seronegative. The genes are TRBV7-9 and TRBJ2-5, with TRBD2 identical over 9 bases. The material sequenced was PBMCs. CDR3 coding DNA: TGTGCCAGCAGGGGTAGCGGGGGTTTGGAGACCCAGTACTTC. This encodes CASRGSGGLETQYF.